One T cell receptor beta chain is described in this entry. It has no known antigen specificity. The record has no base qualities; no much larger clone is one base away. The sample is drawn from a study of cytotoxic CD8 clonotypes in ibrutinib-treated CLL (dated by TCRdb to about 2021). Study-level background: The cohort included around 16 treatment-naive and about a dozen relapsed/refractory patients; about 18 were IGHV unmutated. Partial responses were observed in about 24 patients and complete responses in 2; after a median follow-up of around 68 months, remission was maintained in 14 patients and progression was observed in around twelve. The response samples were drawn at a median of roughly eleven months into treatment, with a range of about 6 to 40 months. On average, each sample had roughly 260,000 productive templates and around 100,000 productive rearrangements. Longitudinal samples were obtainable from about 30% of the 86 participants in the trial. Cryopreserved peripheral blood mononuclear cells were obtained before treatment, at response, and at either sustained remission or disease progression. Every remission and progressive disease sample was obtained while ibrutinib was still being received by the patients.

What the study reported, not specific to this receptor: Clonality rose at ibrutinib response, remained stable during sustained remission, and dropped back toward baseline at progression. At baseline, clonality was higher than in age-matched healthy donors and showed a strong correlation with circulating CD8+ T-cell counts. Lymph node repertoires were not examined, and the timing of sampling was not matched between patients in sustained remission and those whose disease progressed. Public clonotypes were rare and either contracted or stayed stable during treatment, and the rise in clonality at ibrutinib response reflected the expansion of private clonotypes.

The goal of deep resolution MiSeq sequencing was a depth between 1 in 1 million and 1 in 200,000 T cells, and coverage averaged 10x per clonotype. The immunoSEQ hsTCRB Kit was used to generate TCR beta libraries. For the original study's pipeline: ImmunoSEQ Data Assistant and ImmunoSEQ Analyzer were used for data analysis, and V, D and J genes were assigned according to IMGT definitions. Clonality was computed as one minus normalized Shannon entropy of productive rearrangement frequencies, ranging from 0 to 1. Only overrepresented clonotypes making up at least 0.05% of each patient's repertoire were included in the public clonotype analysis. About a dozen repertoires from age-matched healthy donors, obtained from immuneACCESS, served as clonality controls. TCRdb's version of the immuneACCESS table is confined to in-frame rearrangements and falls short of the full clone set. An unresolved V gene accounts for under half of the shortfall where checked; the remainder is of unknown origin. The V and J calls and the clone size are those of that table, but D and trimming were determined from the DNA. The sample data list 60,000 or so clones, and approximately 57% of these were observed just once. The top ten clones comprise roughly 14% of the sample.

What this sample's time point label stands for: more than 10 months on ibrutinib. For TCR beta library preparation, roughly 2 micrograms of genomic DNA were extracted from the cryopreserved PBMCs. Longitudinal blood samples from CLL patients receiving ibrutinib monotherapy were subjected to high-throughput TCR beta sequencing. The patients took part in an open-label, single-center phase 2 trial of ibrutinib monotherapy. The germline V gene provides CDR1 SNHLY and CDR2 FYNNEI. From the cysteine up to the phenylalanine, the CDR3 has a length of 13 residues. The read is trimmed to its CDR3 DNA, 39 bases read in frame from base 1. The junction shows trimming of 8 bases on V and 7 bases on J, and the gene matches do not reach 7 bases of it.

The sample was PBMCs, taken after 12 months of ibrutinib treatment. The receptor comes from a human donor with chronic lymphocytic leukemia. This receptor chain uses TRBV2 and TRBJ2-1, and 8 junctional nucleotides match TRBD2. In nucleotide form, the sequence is TGTGCCAGCGGGAGCGGGGGACGGAATGAGCAGTTCTTC. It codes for CASGSGGRNEQFF.